This T cell receptor (beta chain) was sequenced during a study of cytomegalovirus exposure and HLA in healthy donors. From germline, CDR1 is SGHTA and CDR2 FQGNSA. The ends lost 3 bases at V and 4 bases at J; junction bases unmatched: 14. The CDR3 consists of 17 residues. In regard to this clone: The antigen is undetermined.

Study results and caveats: Among the CMV-associated chains, three were confirmed in vitro as specific for CMV antigens.

The PCR was carried out with 60 Vbeta primers and 13 Jbeta primers. In the original workflow: Approximately 9.9 million of 70 million to 80 million unique TCR beta chains were shared, per a later count. Repertoires were generated with immunoSEQ multiplex PCR, while TCRdb's copy carries only in-frame clones and drops some. V and J calls and clone size are given by that table; D and trimming were obtained from the DNA. The sample lists 150,000 to 200,000 clones, over 60% seen once, with more than 0.75% in the top ten. The chain carries TRBV7-2 and TRBJ1-2, with 7 positions matching TRBD1. This receptor was identified in a woman between 50 and 59 years old in good health and CMV-seropositive. The material sequenced was PBMCs. CDR3 DNA sequence: TGTGCCAGCAGCTTTCGGGACAGCACGCAATTCGGCTATGGCTACACCTTC. The encoded protein is CASSFRDSTQFGYGYTF. Full variable domain (outside the CDR3, taken from reference TRBV7-2 and TRBJ1-2): GAGVSQSPSNKVTEKGKDVELRCDPISGHTALYWYRQSLGQGLEFLIYFQGNSAPDKSGLPSDRFSAERTGGSVSTLTIQRTQQEDSAVYLCASSFRDSTQFGYGYTFGSGTRLTVV.